The 13 T cell receptor beta chains below were found in one sample sequenced in a study of regulatory T cells in long-lasting Graves disease. Researchers made TCR beta libraries by using iRepertoire HTBI primers and running Arm-PCR on CDR3 regions. In TCRdb, the multiplex PCR reads were re-called with MiXCR into one record per CDR3 protein. Of roughly 360,000 distinct CDR3 sequences in the sample, 12% were seen once. The time point: newly diagnosed GD, antithyroid drugs for less than 3 months. PBMC-derived RNA was used for the TCR library. Separately, the same data were catalogued under a study of T cells in Graves' hyperthyroidism and ophthalmopathy.

Sequences were derived from peripheral blood mononuclear cells (PBMCs), sampled at new diagnosis, from a patient treated with antithyroid drugs. These TCRs come from a woman between 18 and 29 years old with Graves disease.

The sample holds many counts of this clonotype. This chain joins TRBV15 and TRBJ1-2; 7 nucleotides line up with TRBD1. Germline lookup yields CDR1 LNHNV and CDR2 YYDKDF (reference sequence). V shed 1 base, J shed 5 bases, and the junction held 16 bases outside the gene matches. This CDR3 has 18 residues. CDR3 nucleotides: TGTGCCACCAGCAGAGCGAGTCTAACAGGGGCCGGAGAATATGGCTACACCTTC. Protein product: CATSRASLTGAGEYGYTF.

This clonotype showed up just a few times. A much larger clone differs from this one at a single base, so this may be a read error. The gene calls are TRBV28 and TRBJ2-3, with 10 nucleotides matching TRBD1. The CDR3 is 17 residues long. With V trimmed by 8 bases and J by 4 bases, 15 bases remained unmatched. The germline CDR1 and CDR2 sequences are MDHEN and SYDVKM. The CDR3 nucleotides read TGTGCCAGCTTCCGGGGAATGTCGGACAGGGGGGCAGATACGCAGTATTTT. The encoded protein is CASFRGMSDRGADTQYF.

The chain employs TRBV7-2 and TRBJ1-2, with D tentatively TRBD1 (5 bases). The CDR3 covers 16 residues. Between the trimmed V and J ends, which lost 3 bases and 1 base, there was a span of 15 bases. Germline V gene data show CDR1 as SGHTA and CDR2 as FQGNSA. This CDR3 is CASSLGRGADNYGYTF. CDR3 coding DNA: TGTGCCAGCAGCTTGGGCCGCGGGGCAGATAACTATGGCTACACCTTC.

Concerning this clonotype itself: Possible read error: a much larger clone is one base away. The chain joins TRBV7-3 to TRBJ2-7, with 10 bases identical to TRBD2. Germline CDR1 and CDR2: SGHTA and FQGTGA. CDR3 length: 15 amino acids. Trimming took 5 bases from V and 2 from J; bases not matched to a gene: 6. The CDR3 DNA sequence: TGTGCCAGCAGCAGAGCTAGCGGGAGTACCTACGAGCAGTACTTC. It translates to CASSRASGSTYEQYF.

The sample holds many counts of this clonotype. This chain connects TRBV12-3 or TRBV12-4 to TRBJ2-3; the D is unclear. This CDR3 has 14 amino acids. V lost 2 bases, J lost 5 bases, and 11 bases lay in between. The CDR3, as DNA: TGTGCCAGCAGTTTATCTGCCCCGAGAGATACGCAGTATTTT. It yields the protein CASSLSAPRDTQYF.

V and J are TRBV2 and TRBJ2-2; 7 bases are shared with TRBD1. Trimming took 5 bases from V and 4 from J; bases not matched to a gene: 7. CDR3 length: 15 residues. The germline CDR1 and CDR2 sequences are SNHLY and FYNNEI. The CDR3 nucleotides read TGTGCCAGCAGTCCCGGGACAGAATTCACCGGGGAGCTGTTTTTT. This translates into CASSPGTEFTGELFF.

This clonotype was recorded at least ten times. V and J are TRBV27 and TRBJ1-2; D is unclear. This CDR3 is built from 15 residues. The V end lost 3 bases, the J end lost 4 bases, and 15 bases lay between the germline ends. CDR1 is MNHEY, CDR2 SMNVEV, per germline (reference sequence). CDR3 sequence reads: CASSFSGPHPYGYTF. DNA for the CDR3: TGTGCCAGCAGTTTTTCAGGACCCCACCCCTATGGCTACACCTTC.

The chain has TRBV24-1 and TRBJ2-2; D is possibly TRBD1 or TRBD2 (5 bases each). V lost 7 bases, J lost 0 bases, and 14 bases lay in between. From germline, CDR1 is KGHDR and CDR2 SFDVKD. This CDR3 region has 16 residues. CDR3 in amino acids: CATSVAGAPNTGELFF. As DNA, the CDR3 is TGTGCCACCAGCGTCGCCGGGGCCCCGAACACCGGGGAGCTGTTTTTT.

This clonotype has a count of ten or more. The chain joins TRBV7-9 to TRBJ2-7; D perhaps matches TRBD2 (5 bases). Germline CDR1 SEHNR, CDR2 FQNEAQ (reference sequence). This CDR3 has 14 amino acids. With 0 bases removed from V and 9 bases from J, the gap between germline ends came to 15 bases. The CDR3 region is CASSLASVSRGQYF. As DNA, the CDR3 is TGTGCCAGCAGCTTAGCTTCCGTTAGCCGGGGGCAGTACTTC.

This clonotype was picked up a small number of times. This chain joins TRBV20-1 and TRBJ2-5; 7 bases line up with TRBD1. Germline CDR1 and CDR2: DFQATT and SNEGSKA (reference sequence). J gave up 2 bases and V 5 bases, and 8 bases lay outside the gene matches. The CDR3 is 14 amino acids. The CDR3 here is CSAPPGTEQETQYF. The DNA of the CDR3 is TGCAGTGCTCCCCCCGGGACAGAGCAAGAGACCCAGTACTTC.

This clonotype was found many times. The chain recombines TRBV12-3 or TRBV12-4 with TRBJ2-3; D is uncertain. V was pared by 5 bases and J by 2 bases, with 17 bases between. CDR3 length equals 16 residues. In nucleotides, the CDR3 is TGTGCCAGCAGTATGAGGCGACCTGGAACCACAGATACGCAGTATTTT. This encodes CASSMRRPGTTDTQYF.

This clonotype has more than one count but fewer than ten. This sequence joins TRBV7-3 and TRBJ2-1, with D possibly TRBD2 on 5 matching bases. The CDR3 runs to 13 residues. Trimming left V 5 bases short and J 6 bases short, with 11 bases between. Per the germline V gene, CDR1 is SGHTA and CDR2 is FQGTGA. In nucleotides, the CDR3 is TGTGCCAGCAGCCAGCCCGGGATCAATGAGCAGTTCTTC. It yields the protein CASSQPGINEQFF.

This chain uses TRBV27 with TRBJ2-2, with TRBD1 matching 7 bases. Germline V gene sequence: CDR1 MNHEY, CDR2 SMNVEV (reference sequence). The CDR3 consists of 17 residues. Germline trimming cut 3 bases from V and 7 bases from J; bases unmatched to any gene: 14. As DNA, the CDR3 is TGTGCCAGCAGTTTTTTAAGCCGAACAGGGGATGTCGGGGAGCTGTTTTTT. Translating gives CASSFLSRTGDVGELFF.